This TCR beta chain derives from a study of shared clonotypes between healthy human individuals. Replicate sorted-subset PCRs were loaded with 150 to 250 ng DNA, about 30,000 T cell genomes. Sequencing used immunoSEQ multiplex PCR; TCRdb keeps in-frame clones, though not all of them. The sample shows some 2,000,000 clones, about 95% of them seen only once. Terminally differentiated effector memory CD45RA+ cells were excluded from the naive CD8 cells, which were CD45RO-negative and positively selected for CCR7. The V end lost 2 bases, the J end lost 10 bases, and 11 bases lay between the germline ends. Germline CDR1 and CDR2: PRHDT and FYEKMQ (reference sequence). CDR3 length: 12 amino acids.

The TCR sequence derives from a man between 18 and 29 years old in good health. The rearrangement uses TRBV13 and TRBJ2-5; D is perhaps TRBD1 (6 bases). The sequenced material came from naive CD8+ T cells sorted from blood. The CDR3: CASSLNQDSQYF. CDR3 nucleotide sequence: TGTGCCAGCAGCTTAAATCAGGACAGCCAGTACTTC. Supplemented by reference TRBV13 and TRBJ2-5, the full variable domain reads AAGVIQSPRHLIKEKRETATLKCYPIPRHDTVYWYQQGPGQDPQFLISFYEKMQSDKGSIPDRFSAQQFSDYHSELNMSSLELGDSALYFCASSLNQDSQYFGPGTRLLVL.